This TCR beta chain was identified in a study of cytomegalovirus exposure and HLA in healthy donors. Germline CDR1 reads SGHRS; CDR2 reads YFSETQ. V shed 3 bases and J 2 bases; nucleotides not matched to a gene: 7. CDR3 size: 15 residues. With 60 Vbeta and 13 Jbeta primers, the PCR was carried out. Some clones are missing from TCRdb's copy, which holds only in-frame ones; the method was immunoSEQ multiplex PCR. The data contain around 99,000 clones, about 74% of them singletons. The J gene is TRBJ2-7, the V gene TRBV5-1; TRBD1 matches 8 bases. This clonotype originated in a woman aged 35 to 49 in good health and CMV-seropositive. The sample taken for sequencing was PBMCs. CDR3 sequence: CASSSRTGLTYEQYF. The CDR3 nucleotides read TGCGCCAGCAGCTCCCGGACAGGGCTGACCTACGAGCAGTACTTC.